These T cell receptor beta chains were read from a single sample in a study of tumor-infiltrating lymphocytes in primary liver carcinoma. TCRdb used MiXCR to reprocess the multiplex PCR reads, holding one entry per CDR3 protein. The sample holds about 84,000 distinct CDR3 sequences; roughly 72% are singletons and the top ten take approximately 19%. Sequenced sample: liver tumor tissue from sampling region 1. All receptors derive from a man aged 40-50 years with primary liver carcinoma and hepatitis B virus infection. The conserved cysteine and the conserved F or W are not part of the CDR3 here.

13,TRBJ2-3,TRBV10-3,AIRGAGASRDTQY
13,TRBJ2-7,TRBV11-2,AGSPEGTIAYKQY
8,TRBJ1-3,TRBV6-1,ASMEDTIY
12,TRBJ2-1,TRBV5-1,ASSVEASWNEQF
13,TRBJ2-2,TRBV6-1,ASSIDRTSTVELF
12,TRBJ2-1,TRBV5-1,ASGPGSSYNEQF
10,TRBJ2-5,TRBV29-1,STETSGEAHY
11,TRBJ1-1,TRBV29-1,SVQQALSTEAF
14,TRBJ2-5,TRBV5-1,ASSLALAGRQETQY
13,TRBJ2-7,TRBV7-3,ANSSGLAGNNEQY
12,TRBJ2-3,TRBV5-5,ATSLGLAGDTQY
17,TRBJ2-4,TRBV4-1,ASSQDSVGSGPAKNIQY
11,TRBJ2-1,TRBV25-1,ASSDSGSNEQF
11,TRBJ1-1,TRBV28,TSSSSRLAETF
11,TRBJ1-1,TRBV12-3/TRBV12-4,ASSRGRTPEAF
15,TRBJ2-7,TRBV25-1,ASSEYMGRPTTYEQY
9,TRBJ2-3,TRBV29-1,SVAGADTQY
9,TRBJ2-5,TRBV20-1,SAWDGETQN
13,TRBJ2-3,TRBV10-1,ASNEYAAGDETQY
12,TRBJ2-2,TRBV11-2,ASSSFTSFGELF
13,TRBJ2-2,TRBV11-1,ASSPDRSSTGELF
12,TRBJ2-7,TRBV11-2,ASSFQPNGGEQY
12,TRBJ2-3,TRBV29-1,SVEANSCTDTQY
13,TRBJ1-6,TRBV4-2,ASSRLDCKNSPLH
14,TRBJ2-7,TRBV6-6,ASSYSMPSGSDEQY
12,TRBJ2-1,TRBV20-1,SASQLTGRYEQF
13,TRBJ2-3,TRBV6-5,VCRPGTGNYDTLY
14,TRBJ1-4,TRBV4-2,ASSSSPGSWNKKLF
12,TRBJ2-3,TRBV29-1,SVPEIGDTDMQY
14,TRBJ2-7,TRBV4-1,ASSRRGGQGAYEQY
13,TRBJ1-2,TRBV6-5,ASSYSPFSNYGYT
13,TRBJ2-7,TRBV6-1,ASSELAVRGYEQY
12,TRBJ2-5,TRBV12-3/TRBV12-4,ASSFRDRQETQY
13,TRBJ2-1,TRBV7-9,PSRSLAGGPYEQF
13,TRBJ1-6,TRBV12-3/TRBV12-4,ASILIGVCNSPLH
13,TRBJ2-5,TRBV6-2/TRBV6-3,ASSYSGTNQETQY
20,TRBJ2-2,TRBV12-3/TRBV12-4,ASSPPRVPGTNGRRNTGELF
12,TRBJ2-1,TRBV29-1,SVLPGQRVDEQF
13,TRBJ2-5,TRBV12-3/TRBV12-4,ASSLDRGLRETQY
13,TRBJ1-5,TRBV6-5,VSSTSKVSNQPQH
12,TRBJ2-7,TRBV29-1,SLPTSGPPYEQY
13,TRBJ1-2,TRBV18,ASSWDRSHNYGYT
12,TRBJ2-5,TRBV15,ATSRERGVETQY
12,TRBJ2-1,TRBV29-1,IGLPGQGGDEQF
14,TRBJ2-7,TRBV6-5,ASSYIGTGGTYGQY
11,TRBJ1-1,TRBV11-2,ANSLHENTEAF
12,TRBJ2-1,TRBV10-2,ASSGLGGRNEQF
13,TRBJ2-3,TRBV6-5,ASRPGAGNYDTRY
9,TRBJ2-3,TRBV11-2,ASNFGPGGY
12,TRBJ2-3,TRBV20-1,SVRGTGGTDAQY
9,TRBJ2-1,TRBV6-1,ASSERNEQL
14,TRBJ1-2,TRBV28,ASSFRAIEQGYGYT
14,TRBJ2-3,TRBV24-1,ATSAPLASSTDTQY
13,TRBJ1-2,TRBV28,ASSTGPGRASGCT
13,TRBJ2-7,TRBV10-2,ASSHGLAGEDEQY
15,TRBJ2-3,TRBV2,ASSVPGQVTSGNTQY
12,TRBJ1-2,TRBV11-2,ASSLGGAHYGYT
15,TRBJ2-1,TRBV6-5,ASSYAGMGVSYSEQF
11,TRBJ1-2,TRBV28,ASSPPFSWGYT
10,TRBJ2-7,TRBV29-1,SVGQAFYEQC